The 16 T cell receptor beta chains below come from one sample, sequenced in a study of Tregs in tolerant kidney transplant recipients. Sequencing used immunoSEQ multiplex PCR; TCRdb keeps in-frame clones, though not all of them. Of tens of thousands of clones in the sample, 80% to 85% were seen once. Sequenced material: CD4+ T cells from blood. These receptors originate from a human donor in good health.

The chain uses TRBV2 and TRBJ1-1; perhaps TRBD1 as D (6 bases). CDR3 length: 15 residues. The germline gives CDR1 SNHLY, CDR2 FYNNEI. V was cut by 6 bases and J by 3 bases, with 17 bases left in between. The CDR3 DNA is TGTGCCAGCAGGAAAGAAGGGGGGTTCGACACTGAAGCTTTCTTT. This translates into CASRKEGGFDTEAFF.

The CDR3 here is CASSTWTGGNTEAFF. CDR3 sequence (DNA): TGTGCCAGCAGCACGTGGACAGGGGGGAACACTGAAGCTTTCTTT. The chain combines TRBV7-9 with TRBJ1-1; TRBD1 matches 10 bases. V shed 5 bases, J shed 1 base, and the junction held 4 bases outside the gene matches. The germline gives CDR1 SEHNR, CDR2 FQNEAQ (reference sequence). This CDR3 has 15 amino acids.

The rearrangement links TRBV27 to TRBJ1-5, with 8 bases aligning to TRBD1. From germline, CDR1 is MNHEY and CDR2 SMNVEV (reference sequence). The CDR3 contains 16 residues. After removal of 8 bases from V and 7 bases from J, the junction contained 16 bases not matched to a gene. The CDR3 reads CASPLRAGGIGQPQHF. The CDR3 DNA follows: TGTGCCAGCCCCTTGCGGGCAGGGGGCATCGGACAGCCCCAGCATTTT.

The chain uses TRBV2 and TRBJ1-2, with a tentative D call TRBD1 (5 bases). Trimming took 6 bases from V and 4 from J, leaving 21 bases between them. The CDR3 contains 16 residues. Looked up from germline, CDR1 is SNHLY and CDR2 is FYNNEI. The CDR3 DNA reads as TGTGCCAGCAGAGAAAAGGGATGGGGCGAGAGCTATGGCTACACCTTC. Its protein product is CASREKGWGESYGYTF.

This chain joins TRBV6-1 and TRBJ1-6; D uncertain. The CDR3 sequence is 11 residues long. V was trimmed by 6 bases and J by 10 bases, leaving 7 bases between them. Per the germline V gene, CDR1 is MNHNS and CDR2 is SASEGT. The CDR3 DNA reads TGTGCCAGCAGGACGGGATCACCCCTCCACTTT. Residues: CASRTGSPLHF.

This chain links TRBV30 with TRBJ2-3; D unclear. Trimming took off 3 bases at V and 1 base at J, with 11 bases between the two ends. Germline lookup yields CDR1 GTSNPN and CDR2 SVGIG (reference sequence). This CDR3 contains 14 residues. CDR3 bases: TGTGCCTGGAGCTCCCTAACGGGCACAGATACGCAGTATTTT. Amino acids: CAWSSLTGTDTQYF.

The J gene is TRBJ1-2, the V gene TRBV15, with 9 bases aligning to TRBD1. This CDR3 has 15 amino acids. Germline V gives CDR1 LNHNV, CDR2 YYDKDF (reference sequence). V shed 3 bases, J shed 2 bases, and the junction held 4 bases outside the gene matches. DNA of the CDR3: TGTGCCACCAGCAGGGGGACAGGGATAAACTATGGCTACACCTTC. It encodes CATSRGTGINYGYTF. Looking up the rest from reference TRBV15 and TRBJ1-2 gives the full variable domain: DAMVIQNPRYQVTQFGKPVTLSCSQTLNHNVMYWYQQKSSQAPKLLFHYYDKDFNNEADTPDNFQSRRPNTSFCFLDIRSPGLGDTAMYLCATSRGTGINYGYTFGSGTRLTVV.

The rearrangement uses TRBV30 and TRBJ2-5, with D unresolved. Germline CDR1 GTSNPN, CDR2 SVGIG (reference sequence). CDR3 size: 12 residues. V gave up 2 bases and J gave up 7 bases, with 11 bases separating them. The CDR3 is CAWSPLLGTQYF. The CDR3 DNA is TGTGCCTGGAGTCCTCTCTTAGGGACCCAGTACTTC.

The J gene is TRBJ1-5, the V gene TRBV18; possible D gene TRBD1, 5 bases. The V gene's germline CDR1 is KGHSH and CDR2 LQKENI. The CDR3 consists of 14 residues. The V end lost 3 bases, the J end lost 5 bases, and 11 bases lay between the germline ends. In DNA, the CDR3 is TGTGCCAGCTCACCGGGGGGGAGAGATCAGCCCCAGCATTTT. Translation gives CASSPGGRDQPQHF.

The chain employs TRBV7-2 and TRBJ2-7; D uncertain. The V end was cut by 0 bases, the J end by 2 bases, with 17 bases between. Germline V CDR1 and CDR2: SGHTA, FQGNSA. The CDR3 is 17 residues long. The CDR3 nucleotides read TGTGCCAGCAGCTTAGCACTATCCCGGACCCAGACCTACGAGCAGTACTTC. Its translation is CASSLALSRTQTYEQYF.

The rearrangement joins TRBV7-8 to TRBJ1-2; no firm D call. Germline CDR1 is SGHVS and CDR2 is FQNEAQ. V dropped 1 base and J dropped 1 base, with 7 bases sitting between them. CDR3 length: 14 residues. CDR3 loop: CASSLGAVNYGYTF. Written as DNA, the CDR3 is TGTGCCAGCAGCTTAGGAGCGGTTAACTATGGCTACACCTTC.

In its sample, this clone was seen a few times. The chain employs TRBV5-1 and TRBJ2-5, with 9 bases lining up with TRBD1. The CDR3 is made up of 15 amino acids. The germline gives CDR1 SGHRS, CDR2 YFSETQ. V trimming: 6 bases; J trimming: 5 bases; junction bases outside the gene matches: 11. The CDR3 reads CASTATGQGGETQYF. CDR3 nucleotide sequence: TGCGCCAGCACCGCTACGGGACAGGGTGGGGAGACCCAGTACTTC.

The chain has TRBV14 and TRBJ2-7; maybe TRBD2 (5 bases). V was cut by 9 bases and J by 3 bases, with 12 bases left in between. CDR3 length equals 12 residues. In germline, CDR1 is SGHDN, CDR2 FVKESK. CDR3 nucleotide sequence: TGTGCCAGATATCGGGATTTCTACGAGCAGTACTTC. Encoded protein: CARYRDFYEQYF. Full variable domain (outside the CDR3, taken from reference TRBV14 and TRBJ2-7): EAGVTQFPSHSVIEKGQTVTLRCDPISGHDNLYWYRRVMGKEIKFLLHFVKESKQDESGMPNNRFLAERTGGTYSTLKVQPAELEDSGVYFCARYRDFYEQYFGPGTRLTVT.

This chain joins TRBV6-6 and TRBJ2-7; TRBD1 might be the D (6 bases). Trimming pared 8 bases from V and 2 bases from J, leaving 13 bases between. Per germline, CDR1 MNHNY and CDR2 SVGAGI (reference sequence). This CDR3 is built from 13 residues. The CDR3 reads CASSEQGPYEQYF. The CDR3 DNA reads as TGTGCCAGCTCGGAGCAGGGGCCCTACGAGCAGTACTTC.

The rearrangement uses TRBV23-1 and TRBJ2-2; 8 nucleotides line up with TRBD2. TRBV23-1 is sorted into the ORF group, with uncertain function. Germline trimming cut 0 bases from V and 5 bases from J; bases unmatched to any gene: 8. The CDR3 has 17 residues. CDR3 nucleotide sequence: TGCGCCAGCAGTCAATCTAGCCGGGAGGGCCGTACCGGGGAGCTGTTTTTT. Its protein product is CASSQSSREGRTGELFF.

This chain joins TRBV6-1 and TRBJ1-2, with a weak D call TRBD1 (5 bases). Germline V gives CDR1 MNHNS, CDR2 SASEGT. The V end was cut by 0 bases, the J end by 6 bases, with 14 bases between. The CDR3 is 15 residues long. The CDR3 bases are TGTGCCAGCAGTGAAGCGGGACTCACACTCAATGGCTACACCTTC. It is translated as CASSEAGLTLNGYTF.